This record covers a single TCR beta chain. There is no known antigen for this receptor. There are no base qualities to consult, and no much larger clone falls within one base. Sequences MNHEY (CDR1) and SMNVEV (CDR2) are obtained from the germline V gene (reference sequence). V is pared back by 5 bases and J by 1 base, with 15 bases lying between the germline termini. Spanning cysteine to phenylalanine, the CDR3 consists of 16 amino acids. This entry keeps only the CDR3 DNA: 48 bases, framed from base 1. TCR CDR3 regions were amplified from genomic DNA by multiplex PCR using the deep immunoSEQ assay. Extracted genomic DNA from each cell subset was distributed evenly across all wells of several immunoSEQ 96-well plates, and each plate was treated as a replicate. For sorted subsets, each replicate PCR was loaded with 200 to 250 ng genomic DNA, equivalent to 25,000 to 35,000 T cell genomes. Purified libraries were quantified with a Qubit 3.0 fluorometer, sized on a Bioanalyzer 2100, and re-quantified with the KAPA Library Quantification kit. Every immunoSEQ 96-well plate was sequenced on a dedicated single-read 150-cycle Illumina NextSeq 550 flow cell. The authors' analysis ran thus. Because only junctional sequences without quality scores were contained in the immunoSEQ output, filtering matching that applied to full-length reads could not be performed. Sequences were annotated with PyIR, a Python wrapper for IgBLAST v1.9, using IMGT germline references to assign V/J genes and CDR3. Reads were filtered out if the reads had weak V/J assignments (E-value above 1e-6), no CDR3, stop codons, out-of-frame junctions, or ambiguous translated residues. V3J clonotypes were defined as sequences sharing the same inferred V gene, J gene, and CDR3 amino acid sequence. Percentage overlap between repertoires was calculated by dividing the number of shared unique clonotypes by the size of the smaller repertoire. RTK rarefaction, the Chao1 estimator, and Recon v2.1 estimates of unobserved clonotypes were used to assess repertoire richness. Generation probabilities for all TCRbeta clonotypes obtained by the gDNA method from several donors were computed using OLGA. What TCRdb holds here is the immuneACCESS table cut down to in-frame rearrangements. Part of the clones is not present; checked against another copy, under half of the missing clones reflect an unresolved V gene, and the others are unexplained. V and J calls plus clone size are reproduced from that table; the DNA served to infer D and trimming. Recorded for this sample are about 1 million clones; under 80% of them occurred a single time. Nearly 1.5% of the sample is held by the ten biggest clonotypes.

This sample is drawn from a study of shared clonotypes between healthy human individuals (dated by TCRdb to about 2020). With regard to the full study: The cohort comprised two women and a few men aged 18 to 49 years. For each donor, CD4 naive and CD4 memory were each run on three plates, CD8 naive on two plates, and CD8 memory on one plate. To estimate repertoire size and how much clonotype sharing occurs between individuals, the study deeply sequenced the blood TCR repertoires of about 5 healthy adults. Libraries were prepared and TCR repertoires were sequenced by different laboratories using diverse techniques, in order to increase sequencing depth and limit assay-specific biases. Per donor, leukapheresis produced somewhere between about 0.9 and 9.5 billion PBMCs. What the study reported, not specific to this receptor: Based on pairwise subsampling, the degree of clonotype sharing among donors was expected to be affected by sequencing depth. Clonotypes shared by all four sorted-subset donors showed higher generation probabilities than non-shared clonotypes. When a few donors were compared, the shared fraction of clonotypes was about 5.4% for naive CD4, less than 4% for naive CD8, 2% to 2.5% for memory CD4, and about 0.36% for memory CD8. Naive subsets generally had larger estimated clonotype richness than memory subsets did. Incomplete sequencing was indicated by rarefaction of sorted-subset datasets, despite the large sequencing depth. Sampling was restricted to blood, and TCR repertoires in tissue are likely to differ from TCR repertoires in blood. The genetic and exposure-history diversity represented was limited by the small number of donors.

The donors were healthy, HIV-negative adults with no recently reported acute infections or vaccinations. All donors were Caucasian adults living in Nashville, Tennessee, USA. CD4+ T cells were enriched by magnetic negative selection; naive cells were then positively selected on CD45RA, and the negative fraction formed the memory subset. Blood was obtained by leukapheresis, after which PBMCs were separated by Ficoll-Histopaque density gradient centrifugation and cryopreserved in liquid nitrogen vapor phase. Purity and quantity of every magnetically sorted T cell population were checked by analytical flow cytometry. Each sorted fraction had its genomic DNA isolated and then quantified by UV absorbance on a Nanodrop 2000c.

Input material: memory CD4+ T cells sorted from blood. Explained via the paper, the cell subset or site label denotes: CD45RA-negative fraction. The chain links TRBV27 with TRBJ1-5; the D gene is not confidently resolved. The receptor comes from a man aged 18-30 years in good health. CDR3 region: CASSKGRTLSNQPQHF. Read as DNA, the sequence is TGTGCCAGCAGTAAAGGAAGGACCCTCAGCAATCAGCCCCAGCATTTT.